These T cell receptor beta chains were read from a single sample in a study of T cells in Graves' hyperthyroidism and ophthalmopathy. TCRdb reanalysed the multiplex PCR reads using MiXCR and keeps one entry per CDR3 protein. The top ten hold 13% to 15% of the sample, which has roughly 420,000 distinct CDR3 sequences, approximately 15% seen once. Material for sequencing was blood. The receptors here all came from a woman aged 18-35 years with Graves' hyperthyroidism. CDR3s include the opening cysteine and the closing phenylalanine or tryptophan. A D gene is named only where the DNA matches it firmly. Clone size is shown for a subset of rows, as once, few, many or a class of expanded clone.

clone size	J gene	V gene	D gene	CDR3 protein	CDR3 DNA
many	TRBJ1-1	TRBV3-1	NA	CASSRHWSNTEAFF	TGTGCCAGCAGTCGACATTGGTCTAACACTGAAGCTTTCTTT
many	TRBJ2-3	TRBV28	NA	CASSYRTSTDTQYF	TGTGCCAGCAGTTACCGGACTAGCACAGATACGCAGTATTTT
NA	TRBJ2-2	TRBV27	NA	CASSLLPGQGTGELFF	TGTGCCAGCAGTTTATTGCCGGGGCAGGGCACCGGGGAGCTGTTTTTT
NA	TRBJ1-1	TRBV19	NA	CASNQGPYTEAFF	TGTGCCAGTAACCAGGGGCCCTACACTGAAGCTTTCTTT
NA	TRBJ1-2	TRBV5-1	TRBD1	CASRDRTGASYGYTF	TGCGCCAGCAGAGATAGGACAGGGGCGAGCTATGGCTACACCTTC
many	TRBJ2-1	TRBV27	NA	CASSLYPIAYNEQFF	TGTGCCAGCAGTTTATATCCGATTGCCTACAATGAGCAGTTCTTC
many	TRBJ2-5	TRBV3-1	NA	CASSQLQETQYF	TGTGCCAGCAGCCAACTCCAAGAGACCCAGTACTTC
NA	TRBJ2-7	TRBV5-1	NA	CASSSSPGRGPYEQYF	TGCGCCAGCAGCTCCTCCCCCGGTCGGGGGCCCTACGAGCAGTACTTC
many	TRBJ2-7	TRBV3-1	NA	CASSQEAGPPYEQYF	TGTGCCAGCAGCCAAGAGGCGGGTCCGCCCTACGAGCAGTACTTC
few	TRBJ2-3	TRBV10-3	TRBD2	CAIRVAGVVDTQYF	TGTGCCATCAGGGTAGCGGGAGTCGTAGATACGCAGTATTTT